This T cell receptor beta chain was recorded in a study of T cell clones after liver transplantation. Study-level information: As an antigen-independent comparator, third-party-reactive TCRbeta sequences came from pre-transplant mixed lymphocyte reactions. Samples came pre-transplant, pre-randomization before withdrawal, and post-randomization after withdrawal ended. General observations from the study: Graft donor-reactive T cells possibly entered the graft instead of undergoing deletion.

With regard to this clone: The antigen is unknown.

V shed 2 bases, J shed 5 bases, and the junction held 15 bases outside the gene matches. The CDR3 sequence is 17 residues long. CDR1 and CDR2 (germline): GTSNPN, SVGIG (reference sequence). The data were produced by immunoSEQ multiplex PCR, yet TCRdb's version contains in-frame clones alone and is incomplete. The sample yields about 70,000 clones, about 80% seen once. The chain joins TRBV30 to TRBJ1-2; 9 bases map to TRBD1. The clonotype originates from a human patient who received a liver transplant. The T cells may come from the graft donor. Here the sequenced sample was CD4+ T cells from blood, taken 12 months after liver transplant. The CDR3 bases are TGTGCCTGGAGTCGTTTTCCGGGACAGGGCTTCGATTATGGCTACACCTTC. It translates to CAWSRFPGQGFDYGYTF.